A single sample is the source of the 8 T cell receptor beta chains below, sequenced in a study of a mutant IDH1 vaccine in newly diagnosed glioma. Clones were sequenced by immunoSEQ multiplex PCR, and TCRdb holds only the in-frame ones, with some missing. The table records tens of thousands of clones, roughly 73% of them present only once. The antigens of these receptors remain unknown. Time point denoted: week 5, during vaccination. With topical imiquimod, each dose of the vaccine consisted of 300 ug of mutant IDH1 20-mer peptide. Sequences were derived from PBMCs, sampled from a glioma patient whose treatment included an IDH1 peptide vaccine. These receptors were collected from a man aged 45-60 years with glioma.

The genes are TRBV5-8 and TRBJ2-5, with 11 bases fitting TRBD2. Per germline, CDR1 SGHTS and CDR2 YDEGEE. This CDR3 is 14 amino acids long. J gave up 2 bases and V 5 bases, and 2 bases lay outside the gene matches. The CDR3 nucleotides read TGTGCCAGCAGGGTAGCGGGGGGGCAAGAGACCCAGTACTTC. Protein sequence: CASRVAGGQETQYF.

This clone was counted between two and nine times. The chain recombines TRBV6-1 with TRBJ1-1; D is unresolved. The germline V gene encodes CDR1 MNHNS and CDR2 SASEGT. CDR3 length equals 12 residues. V was shortened by 7 bases and J by 1 base, with 7 bases between the two germline ends. The CDR3 DNA reads as TGTGCCAGCATAGAGTGGAACACTGAAGCTTTCTTT. It codes for CASIEWNTEAFF.

The chain carries TRBV7-2 and TRBJ1-2; D gene unclear. Germline CDR1 and CDR2: SGHTA and FQGNSA. CDR3 size: 13 residues. Trimming took off 1 base at V and 7 bases at J, with 10 bases between the two ends. The CDR3 reads CASSLEVSLGYTF. DNA for the CDR3: TGTGCCAGCAGCTTAGAGGTGTCCCTTGGCTACACCTTC.

CDR3 amino acids: CASSEAGDRGSEQYF. CDR3 DNA sequence: TGTGCCAGCAGTGAGGCCGGGGACAGGGGTTCCGAGCAGTACTTC. The V gene is TRBV25-1, the J gene TRBJ2-7; 10 bases fit TRBD1. The CDR3 runs to 15 residues. The germline V gene has CDR1 MGHDK and CDR2 SYGVNS. V gave up 3 bases and J gave up 6 bases; unmatched junction bases: 8.

J is TRBJ2-7 and V is TRBV5-4; D gene uncertain. The CDR3 sequence is 13 residues long. Trimming left V 1 base short and J 6 bases short, with 11 bases between. CDR1 and CDR2 from the germline V gene are SGHNT and YYREEE (reference sequence). The CDR3: CASSLLDMTEQYF. CDR3 coding DNA: TGTGCCAGCAGCTTGCTCGACATGACCGAGCAGTACTTC.

The chain has TRBV6-1 and TRBJ1-1; no definite D call. Germline CDR1 and CDR2: MNHNS and SASEGT. The germline V and J ends were trimmed by 4 bases and 3 bases, with 18 bases remaining between them. This CDR3 is 16 amino acids long. This CDR3 reads CASSVNIGLLDTEAFF. Written as DNA, the CDR3 is TGTGCCAGCAGTGTTAATATCGGGCTTCTGGACACTGAAGCTTTCTTT.

This chain links TRBV7-2 with TRBJ2-7, with a weak D call TRBD2 (7 bases). Germline CDR1 is SGHTA and CDR2 is FQGNSA. V lost 6 bases and J lost 0, with 18 bases in between. CDR3 size: 16 residues. The CDR3 nucleotides are TGTGCCAGCAGAAAGAGGGCCGGGGGGCCCTCCTACGAGCAGTACTTC. It translates to CASRKRAGGPSYEQYF.

The chain has TRBV27 and TRBJ1-2, with D unresolved. CDR1 is MNHEY, CDR2 SMNVEV, per germline (reference sequence). The V end lost 5 bases, the J end lost 4 bases, and 11 bases lay between the germline ends. This CDR3 is 13 amino acids long. The CDR3 nucleotides read TGTGCCAGCAGTCTGGGTCTTGCCTATGGCTACACCTTC. Protein: CASSLGLAYGYTF.